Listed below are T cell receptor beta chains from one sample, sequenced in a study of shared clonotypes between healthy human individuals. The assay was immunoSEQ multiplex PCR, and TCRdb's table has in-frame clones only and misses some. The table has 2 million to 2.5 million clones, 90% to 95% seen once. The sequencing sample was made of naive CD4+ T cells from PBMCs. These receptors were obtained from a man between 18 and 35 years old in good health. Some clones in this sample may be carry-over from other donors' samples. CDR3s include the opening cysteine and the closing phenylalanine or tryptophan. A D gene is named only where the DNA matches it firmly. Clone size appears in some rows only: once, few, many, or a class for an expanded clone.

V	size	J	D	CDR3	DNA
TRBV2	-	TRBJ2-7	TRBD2	CASNGASGMYEQYF	TGTGCCAGCAACGGGGCTAGCGGGATGTACGAGCAGTACTTC
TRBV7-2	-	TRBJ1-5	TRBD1	CASSPGTGRGQPQHF	TGTGCCAGCAGCCCCGGGACAGGGAGGGGACAGCCCCAGCATTTT
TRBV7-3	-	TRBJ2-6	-	CASSPTGTSSGANVLTF	TGTGCCAGCAGCCCGACGGGCACCTCCTCTGGGGCCAACGTCCTGACTTTC
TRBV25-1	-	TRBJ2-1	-	CASTTGAVYNEQFF	TGTGCCAGCACTACCGGGGCAGTATACAATGAGCAGTTCTTC
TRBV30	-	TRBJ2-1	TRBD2	CAPSPGQGLAGELDEQFF	TGTGCTCCTTCCCCGGGACAGGGACTAGCGGGAGAATTGGATGAGCAGTTCTTC
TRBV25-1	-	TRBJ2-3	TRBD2	CASSTRLAGVTDTQYF	TGTGCCAGCAGTACCCGACTAGCGGGAGTCACAGATACGCAGTATTTT
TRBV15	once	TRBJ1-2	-	CATSKQGGLLIPYGYTF	TGTGCCACCAGCAAACAGGGTGGTCTGCTAATCCCCTATGGCTACACCTTC
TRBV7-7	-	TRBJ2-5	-	CASSLRGMGETQYF	TGTGCCAGCAGCCTTAGAGGGATGGGGGAGACCCAGTACTTC
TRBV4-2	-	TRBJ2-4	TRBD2	CASSQAAGGLYF	TGTGCCAGCAGCCAAGCAGCGGGAGGTCTGTACTTC
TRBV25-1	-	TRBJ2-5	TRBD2	CASSSLAGASLMYF	TGTGCCAGCAGTTCCCTAGCGGGAGCCAGTTTAATGTACTTC
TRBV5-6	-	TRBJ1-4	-	CASRASGQGNEKLFF	TGTGCCAGCCGGGCTTCAGGGCAGGGGAATGAAAAACTGTTTTTT
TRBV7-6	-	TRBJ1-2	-	CASSGGGPYGYTF	TGTGCCAGCAGCGGAGGGGGACCCTATGGCTACACCTTC
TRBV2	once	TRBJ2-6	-	CASSEYGANVLTF	TGTGCCAGCAGTGAGTATGGGGCCAACGTCCTGACTTTC
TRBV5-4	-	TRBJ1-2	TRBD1	CASSPVRDRGSNYGYTF	TGTGCCAGCAGCCCCGTCCGGGACAGGGGCTCTAACTATGGCTACACCTTC
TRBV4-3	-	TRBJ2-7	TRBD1	CASSQDIGQGNEQYF	TGCGCCAGCAGCCAAGATATTGGACAGGGGAACGAGCAGTACTTC
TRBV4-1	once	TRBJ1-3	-	CASSRETSTNSGNTIYF	TGCGCCAGCAGCCGAGAGACCTCTACAAACTCTGGAAACACCATATATTTT
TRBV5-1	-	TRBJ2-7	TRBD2	CASSLGLAGGYEQYF	TGCGCCAGCAGCTTGGGCCTAGCGGGAGGGTACGAGCAGTACTTC
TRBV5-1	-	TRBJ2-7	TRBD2	CASSTLPSGRGSYEQYF	TGCGCCAGCAGCACCCTGCCGAGCGGGAGAGGGTCGTACGAGCAGTACTTC
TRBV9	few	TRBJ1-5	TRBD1	CASSVGQVGQPQHF	TGTGCCAGCAGCGTCGGACAGGTCGGTCAGCCCCAGCATTTT
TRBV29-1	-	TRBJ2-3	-	CSVGLRLDTQYF	TGCAGCGTGGGGCTTCGTCTTGATACGCAGTATTTT
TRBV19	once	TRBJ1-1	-	CASIPKGRGRAEAFF	TGTGCCAGTATTCCCAAGGGCAGGGGACGGGCTGAAGCTTTCTTT
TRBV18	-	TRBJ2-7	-	CASSTNRAGPYEQYF	TGTGCCAGCTCAACCAACAGGGCAGGCCCCTACGAGCAGTACTTC
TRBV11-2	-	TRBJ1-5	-	CASSPARGWGVNQPQHF	TGTGCCAGCAGCCCCGCTAGGGGGTGGGGGGTCAATCAGCCCCAGCATTTT
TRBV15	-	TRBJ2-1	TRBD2	CATSRGPPSGSSYNEQFF	TGTGCCACCAGCAGAGGCCCCCCTAGCGGGAGCTCCTACAATGAGCAGTTCTTC
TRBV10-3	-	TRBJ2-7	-	CASRVWTDYEQYF	TGTGCCAGCAGGGTTTGGACAGACTACGAGCAGTACTTC
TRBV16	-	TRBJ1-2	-	CASSHQDDYGYTF	TGTGCCAGCAGCCATCAGGACGACTATGGCTACACCTTC
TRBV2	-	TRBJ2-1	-	CASGKYNEQFF	TGTGCCAGCGGAAAGTACAATGAGCAGTTCTTC
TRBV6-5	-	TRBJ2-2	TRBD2	CASSYFSGSNTGELFF	TGTGCCAGCAGTTATTTTAGCGGGAGTAACACCGGGGAGCTGTTTTTT
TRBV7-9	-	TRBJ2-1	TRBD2	CASSSLAGGGLEQFF	TGTGCCAGCAGCTCGCTAGCGGGAGGGGGGCTTGAGCAGTTCTTC
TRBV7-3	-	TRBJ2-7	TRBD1	CASSLGQGPTYEQYF	TGTGCCAGCAGCCTGGGACAGGGACCTACCTACGAGCAGTACTTC